This T cell receptor (beta chain) comes out of a study of T cell changes during pregnancy in multiple sclerosis. The table came from immunoSEQ multiplex PCR; TCRdb's copy has only in-frame clones and leaves some out. The sample lists 77,000 or so clones; over 85% were seen once. V lost 7 bases and J 0 bases, leaving 15 bases between the germline ends. The length of the CDR3 is 14 residues. Germline assignment: CDR1 GTSNPN and CDR2 SVGIG (reference sequence). This chain links TRBV30 with TRBJ1-2; no clear D. This TCR was recovered from a female donor in good health, enrolled as a control in a pregnancy study. Source: peripheral blood, taken in the second trimester of pregnancy. This CDR3 is CASKRHLANYGYTF. CDR3 DNA: TGTGCCTCGAAGCGGCACTTAGCTAACTATGGCTACACCTTC. Full variable domain (remainder filled in from reference TRBV30 and TRBJ1-2): SQTIHQWPATLVQPVGSPLSLECTVEGTSNPNLYWYRQAAGRGLQLLFYSVGIGQISSEVPQNLSASRPQDRQFILSSKKLLLSDSGFYLCASKRHLANYGYTFGSGTRLTVV.